The 24 T cell receptor beta chains below come from one sample, sequenced in a study of T cell repertoires in cytomegalovirus infection. TCRdb reanalysed the reads using MiXCR and keeps one entry per CDR3 protein. Here the sample spans hundreds of thousands of distinct CDR3 sequences, around 31% being singletons. Their antigen targets remain unknown. Sequencing used cultured PBMCs, obtained from culture after CMV antigen stimulation. These TCRs come from a human donor in good health (CMV status not recorded). Some clones in this sample may be carry-over from other donors' samples.

In its sample, this clonotype was seen many times. This chain links TRBV7-8 with TRBJ1-1, with 8 bases that match TRBD1. After removal of 5 bases from V and 1 base from J, the junction contained 12 bases not matched to a gene. Germline-derived CDR1 and CDR2 are SGHVS and FQNEAQ. The CDR3 totals 17 residues. For the CDR3, the DNA is TGTGCCAGCAGCCTTCTAGGACAGGGAGGGAGGAACACTGAAGCTTTCTTT. Translating it yields CASSLLGQGGRNTEAFF.

At least ten counts were recorded for this clonotype. This rearrangement joins TRBV6-1 to TRBJ2-1, with TRBD1 as a possible D gene (6 bases). CDR1 is MNHNS and CDR2 is SASEGT in the germline V gene. The CDR3 contains 18 residues. With 6 bases removed from V and 6 bases from J, the gap between germline ends came to 27 bases. The CDR3: CASREYDPPGASVNEQFF. CDR3 DNA sequence: TGTGCCAGCAGAGAATATGATCCCCCAGGGGCGAGCGTCAATGAGCAGTTCTTC.

This clonotype was seen only a few times. This chain joins TRBV5-8 and TRBJ1-5; D is unclear. The CDR3 extends over 14 amino acids. CDR1 is SGHTS and CDR2 is YDEGEE in the germline V gene. The ends were cut back, 0 bases at V and 9 bases at J, with 13 bases in the middle. The DNA of the CDR3 is TGTGCCAGCAGCTTGGCCTCCGGCGGATTGCCCCAGCATTTT. This translates into CASSLASGGLPQHF.

The CDR3 region is CASSSETSGRGNEQFF. The CDR3 DNA is TGTGCCAGCAGTTCCGAGACTAGCGGGAGGGGCAATGAGCAGTTCTTC. The V gene is TRBV6-8, the J gene TRBJ2-1; 14 nucleotides line up with TRBD2. The germline V gene encodes CDR1 MNHGY and CDR2 SAAAGT. The CDR3 length is 16 residues. Germline trimming cut 4 bases from V and 6 bases from J; bases unmatched to any gene: 5.

The V call is TRBV5-1, the J call TRBJ1-6; 8 nucleotides line up with TRBD1. CDR3 size: 17 residues. The V and J ends lost 4 bases and 0 bases, in that order; junction bases with no gene match: 6. Germline V gives CDR1 SGHRS, CDR2 YFSETQ. As DNA, the CDR3 is TGCGCCAGCAGCCCGCTAGGACAGGGCTCCTATAATTCACCCCTCCACTTT. It specifies CASSPLGQGSYNSPLHF.

CDR3 sequence (DNA): TGTGCCAGCAGTGAGGGCAAACCCGGGGAGCTGTTTTTT. Its translation is CASSEGKPGELFF. V usage is TRBV6-1 and J usage is TRBJ2-2; D is unresolved. The CDR3 has 13 amino acids. Germline V gene sequence: CDR1 MNHNS, CDR2 SASEGT. V dropped 3 bases and J dropped 6 bases, with 8 bases sitting between them.

The CDR3 DNA follows: TGCGCCAGCAGTCACCGGGGAGGACAGGACGAGCAGTACTTC. As protein: CASSHRGGQDEQYF. V usage is TRBV23-1 and J usage is TRBJ2-7, with TRBD1 as a possible D gene (7 bases). TRBV23-1 carries the ORF label, with uncertain function. This CDR3 has 14 amino acids. V lost 3 bases and J lost 5, with 14 bases in between.

This clonotype was detected a few times. This rearrangement joins TRBV7-2 to TRBJ2-5; TRBD1 is a possible D gene (5 bases). CDR3 length: 16 amino acids. Germline CDR1 and CDR2: SGHTA and FQGNSA. The V end was cut by 1 base, the J end by 1 base, with 13 bases between. DNA for the CDR3: TGTGCCAGCAGCTTAGGTAGCCGTCAGGGCCAAGAGACCCAGTACTTC. This gives the protein CASSLGSRQGQETQYF.

This clonotype was detected many times. The chain links TRBV7-8 to TRBJ1-1; D is possibly TRBD1 (6 bases). This CDR3 comprises 15 residues. Germline loops: CDR1 SGHVS, CDR2 FQNEAQ. Trimming took 3 bases from V and 0 from J, leaving 11 bases between them. CDR3 nucleotides: TGTGCCAGCAGCTTGCGTGGACAGATGAACACTGAAGCTTTCTTT. Encoded protein: CASSLRGQMNTEAFF.

The genes are TRBV11-2 and TRBJ2-6; 10 bases fit TRBD1. Germline values: CDR1 SGHAT, CDR2 FQNNGV. Losses at the gene ends were 8 bases for V and 0 bases for J; bases not matched to a gene: 7. The length of the CDR3 is 17 residues. The CDR3 DNA follows: TGTGCCAGCTCACCGGGACAGGGGCGCTCTGGGGCCAACGTCCTGACTTTC. It specifies CASSPGQGRSGANVLTF.

V and J are TRBV7-3 and TRBJ2-1; D perhaps matches TRBD1 (6 bases). The V end lost 5 bases, the J end lost 15 bases, and 23 bases lay between the germline ends. Germline V gene data show CDR1 as SGHTA and CDR2 as FQGTGA. The CDR3 length is 14 residues. This chain's CDR3 is CASSPPWSGTRVFF. CDR3 DNA: TGTGCCAGCAGCCCACCCTGGTCCGGGACACGGGTGTTCTTC.

V usage is TRBV7-2 and J usage is TRBJ2-3; D remains unclear. Trimming removed 5 bases from V and 2 bases from J, with 14 bases in between. CDR3 length: 15 amino acids. CDR1 SGHTA and CDR2 FQGNSA come from the germline V gene. DNA for the CDR3: TGTGCCAGCAGCCAGTATATGTGGACCACAGATACGCAGTATTTT. It encodes CASSQYMWTTDTQYF.

This clonotype was detected only a few times. V and J are TRBV5-1 and TRBJ1-1; perhaps TRBD1 as D (6 bases). There are 18 residues in the CDR3. V lost 4 bases and J 1 base, leaving 23 bases between the germline ends. From germline, CDR1 is SGHRS and CDR2 YFSETQ. CDR3 loop: CASSPSSIGGLENTEAFF. The CDR3 bases are TGCGCCAGCAGCCCCTCTTCGATAGGGGGACTAGAGAACACTGAAGCTTTCTTT.

This clonotype was recorded a few times. The rearrangement uses TRBV12-3 or TRBV12-4 and TRBJ1-2; D perhaps matches TRBD1 (5 bases). CDR3 length equals 13 residues. Trimming left V 6 bases short and J 7 bases short, with 15 bases between. CDR3 loop: CASSPGGRGGYTF. The CDR3 coding sequence is TGTGCCAGCAGCCCTGGAGGGAGGGGTGGCTACACCTTC.

J is TRBJ2-3 and V is TRBV5-4, with TRBD2 as a possible D gene (6 bases). Germline values: CDR1 SGHNT, CDR2 YYREEE (reference sequence). The V and J ends lost 8 bases and 3 bases respectively, with 13 bases between them. The CDR3 consists of 13 residues. CDR3 in amino acids: CASWRAGTDTQYF. CDR3 bases: TGTGCCAGTTGGAGGGCCGGAACAGATACGCAGTATTTT.

This clonotype was found once. V gene TRBV13 combines with J gene TRBJ2-7; D may be TRBD2 (6 bases). The CDR3 length is 13 residues. Germline V gene data show CDR1 as PRHDT and CDR2 as FYEKMQ (reference sequence). V was pared by 5 bases and J by 4 bases, with 12 bases between. The CDR3 here is CASSMEGRYEQYF. For the CDR3, the DNA is TGTGCCAGCAGCATGGAGGGAAGGTACGAGCAGTACTTC.

As for this clonotype: An end of the junction does not agree with germline; a read error may underlie this. This chain joins TRBV2 and TRBJ2-3, with TRBD2 matching 8 bases. The CDR3 extends over 14 amino acids. CDR1 is SNHLY and CDR2 is FYNNEI in the germline V gene. The CDR3 coding sequence is TGTGCCAGCAGGGAAGCGGGGGGCACAGATACGCAGTATTTT. Translated: CASREAGGTDTQYF.

This rearrangement joins TRBV28 to TRBJ2-7, with TRBD1 matching 7 bases. CDR3 length equals 13 residues. The germline V gene encodes CDR1 MDHEN and CDR2 SYDVKM. Trimming took 3 bases from V and 7 from J; bases not matched to a gene: 6. The CDR3 region has the DNA TGTGCCAGCAGTTTCTTCGCAGGGGGAGAGCAGTACTTC. Translation: CASSFFAGGEQYF.

The rearrangement uses TRBV5-1 and TRBJ2-3; D is ambiguous. CDR3 length: 14 residues. From germline, CDR1 is SGHRS and CDR2 YFSETQ. Trimming cost V 7 bases and J 4 bases, with 16 bases left between them. Here the CDR3 DNA reads TGCGCCAGCTCCGGAGAGCCAAACGCAGATACGCAGTATTTT. Translated, it gives CASSGEPNADTQYF.

This clonotype was counted at least ten times. Compared with germline, one end of the junction differs, possibly owing to a read error. The chain is built from TRBV7-2 and TRBJ1-1; unclear D gene. Germline values: CDR1 SGHTA, CDR2 FQGNSA. This CDR3 is 12 amino acids long. The CDR3 is CASSLREPSQIF. The CDR3 DNA follows: TGTGCCAGCAGCTTGAGGGAGCCGTCGCAGATCTTT.

In its sample, this clonotype was seen a few times. V usage is TRBV19 and J usage is TRBJ1-1, with TRBD1 as a possible D gene (6 bases). The CDR3 length is 13 residues. Germline V CDR1 and CDR2: LNHDA, SQIVND (reference sequence). V dropped 5 bases and J dropped 3 bases, with 10 bases sitting between them. The CDR3 DNA follows: TGTGCCAGTAGTGGGGGGCAGGACACTGAAGCTTTCTTT. Amino acid sequence: CASSGGQDTEAFF.

This clonotype has just a few counts. The rearrangement joins TRBV11-1 to TRBJ2-2; perhaps D is TRBD1 or TRBD2 (6 bases each). Germline loops: CDR1 SGHAT, CDR2 FQDESV (reference sequence). This CDR3 is 17 amino acids long. V lost 1 base, J lost 6 bases, and 18 bases lay in between. The CDR3: CASSLVAGSGVSGELFF. The DNA for the CDR3 is TGTGCCAGCAGCTTAGTGGCGGGATCAGGGGTATCCGGGGAGCTGTTTTTT.

This chain uses TRBV5-1 with TRBJ2-7, with D possibly matching TRBD2 (6 bases). Germline V CDR1 and CDR2: SGHRS, YFSETQ. CDR3 length equals 14 residues. The V end was cut by 4 bases, the J end by 6 bases, with 17 bases between. CDR3 DNA: TGCGCCAGCAGCGCTTCCGGGACTCCCACCGAGCAGTACTTC. Its translation is CASSASGTPTEQYF.

This clonotype appeared once. The rearrangement links TRBV7-2 to TRBJ1-3; 8 positions match TRBD1. The trim removed 5 bases at V and 4 bases at J, leaving 7 bases unmatched. CDR1 is SGHTA, CDR2 FQGNSA, per germline. This CDR3 spans 15 amino acids. The CDR3 nucleotides are TGTGCCAGCAGCACGGGACAGGTCGGCGGAAACACCATATATTTT. Protein product: CASSTGQVGGNTIYF. The complete variable domain, with remaining parts taken from reference TRBV7-2 and TRBJ1-3, reads GAGVSQSPSNKVTEKGKDVELRCDPISGHTALYWYRQSLGQGLEFLIYFQGNSAPDKSGLPSDRFSAERTGGSVSTLTIQRTQQEDSAVYLCASSTGQVGGNTIYFGEGSWLTVV.